This T cell receptor (beta chain) came from a study of shared clonotypes between healthy human individuals. About the research overall: Aged 18 to 49, the donors were two women and three men.

In regard to this clone: The antigen is unknown.

Findings and caveats of the study: Rarefaction exposed incomplete sorted-subset sequencing despite large depth.

Germline V gene data show CDR1 as SGHRS and CDR2 as YFSETQ. This CDR3 contains 14 residues. V lost 7 bases and J lost 6; bases outside the gene matches: 6. The authors ran the assay at deep level. Method: immunoSEQ multiplex PCR; TCRdb's copy keeps in-frame clones and lacks some. The profile shows about 1.5 million clones, approximately 98% of them singletons. The V gene is TRBV5-1, the J gene TRBJ2-7, with 14 bases fitting TRBD2. The TCR sequence derives from a young man in good health. Sequencing was carried out using naive CD4+ T cells sorted from blood. Subset specified: CD45RA+ positively selected. The chain's CDR3 is CASAGLAGVGEQYF. The CDR3 DNA sequence: TGCGCCAGCGCGGGACTAGCGGGAGTAGGCGAGCAGTACTTC.